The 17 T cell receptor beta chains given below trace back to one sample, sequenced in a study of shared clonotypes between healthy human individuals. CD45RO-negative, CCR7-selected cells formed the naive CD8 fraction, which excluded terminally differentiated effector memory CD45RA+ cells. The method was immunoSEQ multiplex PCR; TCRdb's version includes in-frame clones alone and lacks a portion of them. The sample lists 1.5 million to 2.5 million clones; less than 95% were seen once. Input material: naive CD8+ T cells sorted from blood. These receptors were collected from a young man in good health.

CDR3 loop: CSVDFRQKEDTQYF. The CDR3 DNA sequence: TGCAGCGTTGACTTTCGGCAGAAAGAGGATACGCAGTATTTT. The chain uses TRBV29-1 and TRBJ2-3; D is ambiguous. V lost 3 bases to trimming and J lost 6 bases, with 16 bases between them. Germline CDR1 and CDR2: SQVTM and ANQGSEA. The CDR3 length is 14 residues.

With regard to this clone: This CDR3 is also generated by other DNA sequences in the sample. CDR3 residues: CAIRGGQGLNTEAFF. CDR3 DNA: TGTGCCATCAGAGGAGGACAGGGGTTAAACACTGAAGCTTTCTTT. The chain is built from TRBV10-3 and TRBJ1-1; TRBD1 matches at 9 bases. The length of the CDR3 is 15 residues. Germline assignment: CDR1 ENHRY and CDR2 SYGVKD. V was pared by 6 bases and J by 2 bases, with 7 bases of the junction left unmatched.

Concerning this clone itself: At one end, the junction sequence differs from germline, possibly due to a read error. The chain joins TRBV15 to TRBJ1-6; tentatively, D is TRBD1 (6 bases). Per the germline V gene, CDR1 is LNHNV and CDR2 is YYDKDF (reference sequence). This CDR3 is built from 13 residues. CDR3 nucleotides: TGTGCCACCAGCAGAGTTTTTCTTCAGGGGCCCATGTTT. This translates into CATSRVFLQGPMF.

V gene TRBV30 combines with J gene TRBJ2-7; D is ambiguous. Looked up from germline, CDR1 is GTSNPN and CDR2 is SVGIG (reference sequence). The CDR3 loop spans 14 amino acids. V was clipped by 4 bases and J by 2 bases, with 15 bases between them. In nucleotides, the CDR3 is TGTGCCTGGACCTCTAGAAGGGTTACCTACGAGCAGTACTTC. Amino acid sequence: CAWTSRRVTYEQYF. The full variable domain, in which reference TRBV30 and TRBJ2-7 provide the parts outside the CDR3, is SQTIHQWPATLVQPVGSPLSLECTVEGTSNPNLYWYRQAAGRGLQLLFYSVGIGQISSEVPQNLSASRPQDRQFILSSKKLLLSDSGFYLCAWTSRRVTYEQYFGPGTRLTVT.

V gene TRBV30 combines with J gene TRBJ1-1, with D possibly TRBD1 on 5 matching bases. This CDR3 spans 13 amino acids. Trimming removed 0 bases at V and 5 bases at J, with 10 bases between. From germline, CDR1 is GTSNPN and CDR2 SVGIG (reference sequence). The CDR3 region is CAWSVQGKTEAFF. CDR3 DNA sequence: TGTGCCTGGAGTGTCCAGGGTAAAACTGAAGCTTTCTTT. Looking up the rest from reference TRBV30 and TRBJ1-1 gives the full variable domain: SQTIHQWPATLVQPVGSPLSLECTVEGTSNPNLYWYRQAAGRGLQLLFYSVGIGQISSEVPQNLSASRPQDRQFILSSKKLLLSDSGFYLCAWSVQGKTEAFFGQGTRLTVV.

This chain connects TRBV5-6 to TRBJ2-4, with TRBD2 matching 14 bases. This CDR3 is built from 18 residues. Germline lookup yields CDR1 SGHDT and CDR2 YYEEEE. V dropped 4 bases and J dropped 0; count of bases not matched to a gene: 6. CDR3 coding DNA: TGTGCCAGCAGCGCGACTAGCGGGGGGGTTCTAGCCAAAAACATTCAGTACTTC. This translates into CASSATSGGVLAKNIQYF.

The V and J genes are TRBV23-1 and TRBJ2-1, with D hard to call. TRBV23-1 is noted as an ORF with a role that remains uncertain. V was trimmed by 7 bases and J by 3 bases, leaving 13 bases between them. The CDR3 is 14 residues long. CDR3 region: CASTLFRIYNEQFF. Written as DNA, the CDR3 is TGCGCCAGCACTCTTTTTAGAATCTACAATGAGCAGTTCTTC.

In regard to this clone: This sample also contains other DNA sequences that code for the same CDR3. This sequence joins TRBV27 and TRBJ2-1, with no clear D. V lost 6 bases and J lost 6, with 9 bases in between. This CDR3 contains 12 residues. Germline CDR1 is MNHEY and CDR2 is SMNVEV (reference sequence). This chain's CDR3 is CASSALGNEQFF. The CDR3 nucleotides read TGTGCCAGCAGCGCCTTGGGCAATGAGCAGTTCTTC.

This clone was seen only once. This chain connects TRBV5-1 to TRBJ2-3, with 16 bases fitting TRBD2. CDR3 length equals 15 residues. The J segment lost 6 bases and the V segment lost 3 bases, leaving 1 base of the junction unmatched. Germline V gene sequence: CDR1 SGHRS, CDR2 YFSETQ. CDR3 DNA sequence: TGCGCCAGCAGCTCGGGACTAGCGGGAGGGGATACGCAGTATTTT. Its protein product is CASSSGLAGGDTQYF.

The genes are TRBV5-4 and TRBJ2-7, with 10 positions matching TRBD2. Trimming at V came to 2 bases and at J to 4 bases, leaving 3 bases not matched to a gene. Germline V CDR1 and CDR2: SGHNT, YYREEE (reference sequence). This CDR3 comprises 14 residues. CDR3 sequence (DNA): TGTGCCAGCAGCTTAAGCGGGGGGGGATACGAGCAGTACTTC. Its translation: CASSLSGGGYEQYF.

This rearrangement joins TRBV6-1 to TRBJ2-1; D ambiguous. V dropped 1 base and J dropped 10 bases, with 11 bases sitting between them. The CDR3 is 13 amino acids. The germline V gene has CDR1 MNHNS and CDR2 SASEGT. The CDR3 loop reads CASSEEPVGEQFF. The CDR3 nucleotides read TGTGCCAGCAGTGAAGAGCCAGTGGGCGAGCAGTTCTTC.

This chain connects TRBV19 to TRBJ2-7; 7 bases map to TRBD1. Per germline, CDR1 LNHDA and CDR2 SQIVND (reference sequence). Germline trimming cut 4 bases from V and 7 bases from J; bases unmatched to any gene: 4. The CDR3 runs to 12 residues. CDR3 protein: CASSRDSQEQYF. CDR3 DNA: TGTGCCAGTAGTAGGGACAGCCAAGAGCAGTACTTC.

The CDR3 nucleotides are TGCAGCGAAGCCGATTGGACCGGGACAGGGGAAGGGACCCAGTACTTC. It encodes CSEADWTGTGEGTQYF. This chain joins TRBV29-1 and TRBJ2-5; 10 bases map to TRBD1. CDR3 length: 16 residues. Germline lookup yields CDR1 SQVTM and CDR2 ANQGSEA. Trimming took 7 bases from V and 7 from J; bases not matched to a gene: 18. Based on the CDR3 plus reference TRBV29-1 and TRBJ2-5, the full variable domain is SAVISQKPSRDICQRGTSLTIQCQVDSQVTMMFWYRQQPGQSLTLIATANQGSEATYESGFVIDKFPISRPNLTFSTLTVSNMSPEDSSIYLCSEADWTGTGEGTQYFGPGTRLLVL.

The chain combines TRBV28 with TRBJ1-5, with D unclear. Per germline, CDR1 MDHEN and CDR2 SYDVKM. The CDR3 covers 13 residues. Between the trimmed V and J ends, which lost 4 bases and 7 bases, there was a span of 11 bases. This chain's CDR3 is CASSSDGTQPQHF. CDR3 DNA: TGTGCCAGCAGTTCCGATGGTACGCAGCCCCAGCATTTT. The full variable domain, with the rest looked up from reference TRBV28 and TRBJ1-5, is DVKVTQSSRYLVKRTGEKVFLECVQDMDHENMFWYRQDPGLGLRLIYFSYDVKMKEKGDIPEGYSVSREKKERFSLILESASTNQTSMYLCASSSDGTQPQHFGDGTRLSIL.

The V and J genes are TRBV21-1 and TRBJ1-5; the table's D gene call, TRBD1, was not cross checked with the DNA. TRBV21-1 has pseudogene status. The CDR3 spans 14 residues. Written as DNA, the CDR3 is TGTGCCAGAAGTGGTGGACACAGTAATCAGCCCCAGCATTTT. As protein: CARSGGHSNQPQHF.

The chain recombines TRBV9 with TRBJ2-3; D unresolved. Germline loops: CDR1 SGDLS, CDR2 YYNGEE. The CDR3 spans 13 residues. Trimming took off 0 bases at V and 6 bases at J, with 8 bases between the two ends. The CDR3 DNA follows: TGTGCCAGCAGCGTAGGGCTAGGTGATACGCAGTATTTT. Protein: CASSVGLGDTQYF.

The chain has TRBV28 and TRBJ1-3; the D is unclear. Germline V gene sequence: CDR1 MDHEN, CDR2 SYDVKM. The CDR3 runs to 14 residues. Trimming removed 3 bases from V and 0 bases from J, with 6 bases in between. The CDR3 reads CASSFVPSGNTIYF. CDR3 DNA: TGTGCCAGCAGTTTTGTTCCCTCTGGAAACACCATATATTTT.